This TCR beta chain stems from a study of human T cells and chemical hapten exposure. Background on the study: The study enrolled mostly female patients with alopecia areata, totalis or universalis. Study results and caveats: There was no change with DPC sensitization in TCRs above 1 in 1000 frequency.

This clonotype was recorded at least ten times. Antigen unknown. For the library, individual cDNA molecules each received unique molecular identifiers. TCRdb processed the RACE reads anew with MiXCR; each CDR3 protein has one entry. The table shows 300,000 to 450,000 distinct CDR3 sequences, with around 5.5% occurring only once. This sample's time point: pre-sensitization, week 0. Treatment of the sample: therapeutic diphenylcyclopropenone sensitization with weekly scalp DPC. The clonotype comes from a woman aged 50 to 60 with alopecia areata. Some clones in this sample may be carry-over from other donors' samples. Sequencing used whole blood, obtained in connection with sensitization to the hapten diphenylcyclopropenone (DPC).

The CDR3 protein is CASSRDRGRGNIQYF. CDR3 bases: TGTGCCAGCAGCCGGGACAGGGGGCGCGGAAACATTCAGTACTTC. V gene TRBV5-6 combines with J gene TRBJ2-4, with TRBD1 identical over 12 bases. With V trimmed by 4 bases and J by 6 bases, 5 bases remained unmatched. Per the germline V gene, CDR1 is SGHDT and CDR2 is YYEEEE. The CDR3 spans 15 residues. Complete variable domain (other parts from reference TRBV5-6 and TRBJ2-4): DAGVTQSPTHLIKTRGQQVTLRCSPKSGHDTVSWYQQALGQGPQFIFQYYEEEERQRGNFPDRFSGHQFPNYSSELNVNALLLGDSALYLCASSRDRGRGNIQYFGAGTRLSVL.